This T cell receptor beta chain was profiled in a study of identical twins (dated by TCRdb to about 2016). About the full investigation: The study deep-sequenced TCR alpha and beta repertoires from monozygotic twins, unrelated adults of various ages and cord blood to test whether fetal clonotypes persist. To rule out contamination, replicate twin experiments were performed at different times with different library preparation protocols. Broader findings and caveats from the paper: Because the same donors could not be followed over many years, the conclusions depended on cross-sectional statistical analysis. In monozygotic twins, recombination models systematically underestimated out-of-frame TCR alpha sharing, but the models matched the sharing seen between unrelated individuals. Invariant T cells such as MAIT and iNKT could partly confound zero-insertion analyses, although diverse VJ usage argued against such confounding for most clonotypes. Abundant cord blood beta clonotypes carried fewer insertions; young adult naive repertoires showed a weaker similar trend, while memory repertoires showed none. Excess twin sharing in beta out-of-frame sequences was weaker because fewer shared sequences lowered the signal-to-noise ratio. Out-of-frame TCR alpha sequences shared between twins showed an excess of low generation-probability sequences compared with coincidental sharing between unrelated individuals.

Many counts were recorded for this clonotype. Its recognized antigen is unknown. One base away there is no much larger clone; base qualities are not given. Only healthy Caucasian donors were included. The study also sequenced three unrelated non-twin adults: a male aged 18 to 30, a male aged 50 to 59 and a female aged 50 to 59. Miltenyi CD45RO+ enrichment and human naive T-cell isolation kits were used to isolate memory (CD45RO+) and naive T cells from PBMC. Based on the germline V gene (reference sequence), the CDR1 and CDR2 sequences are PRHDT and FYEKMQ. Trimming costs V 5 bases and J 1 base, and their ends lie 11 bases apart. The CDR3, from cysteine to phenylalanine, totals 14 residues. The CDR3 DNA has 42 bases and is translated from base 1. The library was prepared using 5' RACE. The sequencer listed for this sample is Illumina HiSeq 2000. Template switching introduced a universal primer binding site; the final cDNA contained a unique molecular identifier, enabling accurate counting of TCR cDNA molecules. Specific primers in the conserved constant-segment region were used to synthesize first-strand cDNA for the TCR alpha and beta chains. To control for contamination, every cDNA library was double barcoded, receiving both a SMART-Mk sample barcode and Illumina barcodes. TruSeq adapter sequences and Illumina sample barcodes were added in two successive PCR steps. TCR alpha and beta cDNA libraries were sequenced on the Illumina HiSeq platform with custom primers. The original methods were these. Raw reads were processed with MiGEC to extract unique molecular identifiers, and MiXCR was used to determine CDR3 positions. Recombination models were inferred per individual with the repgenHMM and IGoR tools using an EM algorithm. The tcR package in R was used for shared clonotype analysis, with sharing normalized by the product of cloneset sizes. Out-of-frame nonproductive sequences were analyzed to study raw recombination free of thymic and clonal selection effects. TCRdb ran its own pipeline on the public reads, namely fastp trimming at Q25 and MiXCR clone calling, and kept in-frame beta chains. CDR3 protein duplicates are merged, each entry listing the most common genes and DNA. TCRdb, rather than the study authors, made the V and J calls. The sample table holds hundreds of thousands of distinct CDR3 sequences, of which roughly 6% were seen once. The ten biggest clones cover 1.5% to 2% of the sample.

Source material: naive T cells sorted from blood. Per the publication, the cell subset or site label means: cells isolated with a human naive T-cell isolation kit. The rearrangement joined TRBV13 to TRBJ1-1; TRBD1 might be the D gene, on 6 matching bases. This receptor was taken from a man younger than 35 in good health. The CDR3 loop reads CASSIQGWNTEAFF. The sequenced DNA: TGTGCCAGCAGCATACAGGGCTGGAACACTGAAGCTTTCTTT.